A single sample gave rise to the 14 T cell receptor beta chains below, sequenced in a study of read filtering for tumor transcriptome and immune sequencing. From roughly 390 ng of RNA, a library with molecular barcoded alpha/delta and beta/gamma adaptors was made. Via MiXCR, TCRdb re-called the reads, giving one row per CDR3 protein. The sample shows about 57,000 distinct CDR3 sequences, 20% to 25% of them seen only once. Sequenced material: a population of CD138-negative cells sorted from bone marrow. Source of these receptors: a donor at least 40 years old with multiple myeloma.

Concerning this clonotype itself: Given a much more abundant clone one base away, this may be a read error. V and J are TRBV4-1 and TRBJ1-4; TRBD1 might be the D (6 bases). Trimming cost V 4 bases and J 3 bases, with 15 bases left between them. This CDR3 region has 16 residues. Per germline, CDR1 MGHRA and CDR2 YSYEKL. CDR3: CASSPRTAWANEKLFF. The DNA for the CDR3 is TGCGCCAGCAGCCCAAGGACAGCGTGGGCTAATGAAAAACTGTTTTTT.

At least ten counts were recorded for this clonotype. The chain joins TRBV20-1 to TRBJ2-1; no reliable D call. The V gene lost 8 bases and the J gene lost 0 bases, with 8 bases spanning the gap. Germline V lookup: CDR1 DFQATT, CDR2 SNEGSKA (reference sequence). This CDR3 is built from 12 residues. CDR3 DNA sequence: TGCAGTTACCGGGCCTCCTACAATGAGCAGTTCTTC. Translating gives CSYRASYNEQFF.

The chain recombines TRBV6-6 with TRBJ2-3; D uncertain. The CDR3 contains 11 residues. The V gene lost 7 bases and the J gene lost 0 bases, with 2 bases spanning the gap. Per the germline V gene, CDR1 is MNHNY and CDR2 is SVGAGI (reference sequence). The CDR3 sequence: CASTSTDTQYF. CDR3 DNA: TGTGCCAGCACTAGCACAGATACGCAGTATTTT.

Concerning this clonotype itself: Compared with germline, one end of the junction differs, possibly owing to a read error. V gene TRBV11-2 combines with J gene TRBJ1-1, with unresolved D. Germline-derived CDR1 and CDR2 are SGHAT and FQNNGV. This CDR3 has 16 residues. CDR3 DNA: TGTGCCAGCAGCTTCGACCGGACTCTTGTCGGCGCTGAAGCTTTCTTC. Its translation is CASSFDRTLVGAEAFF.

The chain combines TRBV9 with TRBJ2-4; D call uncertain. Germline CDR1 is SGDLS and CDR2 is YYNGEE. Trimming left V 3 bases short and J 5 bases short, with 12 bases between. The CDR3 contains 14 residues. DNA for the CDR3: TGTGCCAGCAGCGCAAGTCCCTTCCAAAACATTCAGTACTTC. It encodes CASSASPFQNIQYF.

This clonotype has ten or more counts. The chain joins TRBV4-2 to TRBJ1-1, with unresolved D. The V end lost 1 base, the J end lost 3 bases, and 12 bases lay between the germline ends. The CDR3 runs to 15 residues. Germline values: CDR1 LGHNA, CDR2 YNFKEQ. This CDR3 reads CASSQGVGGYTEAFF. The CDR3 nucleotides read TGTGCCAGCAGCCAAGGTGTAGGTGGGTACACTGAAGCTTTCTTT.

This clonotype was recorded once. This likely reflects a read error, since a far larger clone is one base away. V gene TRBV6-5 combines with J gene TRBJ1-1; unclear D gene. The V gene's germline CDR1 is MNHEY and CDR2 SVGAGI. The CDR3 runs to 14 residues. The CDR3 nucleotides are TGTTCCAGCAGTGAAGCCCTTCTGAACACTGAAGCTTTCTTT. Protein sequence: CSSSEALLNTEAFF.

Details on this clonotype: A much larger clone differs from this one at a single base, so this may be a read error. V and J are TRBV28 and TRBJ1-2; D is undetermined. Germline V CDR1 and CDR2: MDHEN, SYDVKM. There are 15 residues in the CDR3. V dropped 7 bases and J dropped 4 bases, with 19 bases sitting between them. The DNA for the CDR3 is TGTGCCAGCAATTTGGGTGAAGGGAGGACCTATGGCTACACCTTC. Amino acids: CASNLGEGRTYGYTF.

This clonotype showed up many times. The rearrangement links TRBV5-1 to TRBJ1-2; D is possibly TRBD1 (5 bases). The V end lost 4 bases, the J end lost 8 bases, and 21 bases lay between the germline ends. The germline V gene has CDR1 SGHRS and CDR2 YFSETQ. The CDR3 sequence is 15 residues long. The CDR3 region has the DNA TGCGCCAGCAGCCCCGCGGACATCCCCAGGAAGGGCTACACCTTC. This codes for CASSPADIPRKGYTF.

This clonotype was found many times. This rearrangement joins TRBV7-9 to TRBJ2-1, with D uncertain. CDR3 length: 13 residues. V lost 2 bases and J lost 8, with 10 bases in between. Germline V gene lookup returns CDR1 SEHNR and CDR2 FQNEAQ (reference sequence). The CDR3 sequence: CASSLRHRDEQFF. The CDR3 nucleotides are TGTGCCAGCAGCTTACGCCATCGGGATGAGCAGTTCTTC.

About this clonotype itself: The junction departs from germline at one end; a sequencing error may be responsible. The rearrangement links TRBV6-6 to TRBJ1-1, with D uncertain. Germline V gene lookup returns CDR1 MNHNY and CDR2 SVGAGI (reference sequence). This CDR3 has 14 residues. CDR3 DNA: TGTGCCAGCACTTACAGTCAGAGGAACACTGAAGCTTTCTTT. Translation: CASTYSQRNTEAFF.

This clonotype showed up many times. The J gene is TRBJ2-1, the V gene TRBV5-1; TRBD1 might be the D (6 bases). Germline-derived CDR1 and CDR2 are SGHRS and YFSETQ. The CDR3 totals 15 residues. The ends were cut back, 5 bases at V and 4 bases at J, with 16 bases in the middle. CDR3 amino acids: CASRYGTREYNEQFF. The CDR3 DNA reads as TGCGCCAGCAGATACGGGACACGAGAGTACAATGAGCAGTTCTTC.

The chain carries TRBV18 and TRBJ2-1, with TRBD2 matching 9 bases. V gave up 1 base and J gave up 7 bases; unmatched junction bases: 8. Germline CDR1 reads KGHSH; CDR2 reads LQKENI. The CDR3 is made up of 16 amino acids. CDR3 DNA sequence: TGTGCCAGCTCACCACTTAGCGGGAGATCGTCAAATGAGCAGTTCTTC. Its protein product is CASSPLSGRSSNEQFF. Complete variable domain (other parts from reference TRBV18 and TRBJ2-1): NAGVMQNPRHLVRRRGQEARLRCSPMKGHSHVYWYRQLPEEGLKFMVYLQKENIIDESGMPKERFSAEFPKEGPSILRIQQVVRGDSAAYFCASSPLSGRSSNEQFFGPGTRLTVL.

Comment on this clonotype: One junction end does not reproduce the germline sequence, and a read error may be involved. V is TRBV7-8 and J is TRBJ2-1; TRBD2 matches at 9 bases. The CDR3 spans 17 residues. The V gene's germline CDR1 is SGHVS and CDR2 FQNEAQ. DNA for the CDR3: TGTGCCAGCAGTCATCCGGGACTAGCTGGAAGCTACAATGGGCAGTTCTTC. Protein product: CASSHPGLAGSYNGQFF.